This record covers a single T cell receptor (beta chain). This sample is part of a study of T cell changes during pregnancy in multiple sclerosis. Germline V gene data show CDR1 as LNHDA and CDR2 as SQIVND (reference sequence). Trimming stripped 3 bases from V and 1 base from J, with 9 bases between. This CDR3 spans 14 amino acids. The protocol was immunoSEQ multiplex PCR, while the TCRdb copy is restricted to in-frame clones and leaves out a portion. The table has 76,000 or so clones, around 93% seen once; the top ten hold about 0.8%. This sample comprised peripheral blood, obtained in the second trimester of pregnancy. The gene calls are TRBV19 and TRBJ1-1; weak D call: TRBD1 (6 bases). The sequence derives from a female donor in good health, enrolled as a control in a pregnancy study. CDR3 nucleotides: TGTGCCAGTAGTATGGGACAAGGGAACACTGAAGCTTTCTTT. Residues: CASSMGQGNTEAFF.